The clone carrying this T cell receptor beta chain was observed many times. Its antigen remains unknown. This record comes from a study of T cells in Graves' hyperthyroidism and ophthalmopathy. Study in general: Pretreatment peripheral blood was obtained at initial diagnosis. Study observations and caveats: Classification by a 13 V-J model distinguished ophthalmopathy from stable hyperthyroidism. Blood also contained most expanded thyroid clonotypes above 0.001.

Authors of the study amplified TCR beta CDR3 regions from RNA transcripts. Using the HTBI primer set, a first-round RT-PCR was run on the TCR CDR3. One entry per CDR3 protein results from TCRdb running MiXCR on the multiplex PCR reads. Seen here are 400,000 or so distinct CDR3 sequences, around 15% observed once, and the top ten hold 25% to 30%. Patients with ophthalmopathy all had a Clinical Activity Score of at least 3, a NOSPECS grade of at least 4 and duration under 3 months. The TCR originated in a man aged 50-59 years with Graves' ophthalmopathy. The sample was blood.

CDR3 sequence: CAISDTAGVYEQYF. Here the CDR3 DNA reads TGTGCCATCAGTGACACAGCGGGAGTCTACGAGCAGTACTTC. The V and J genes are TRBV10-3 and TRBJ2-7; the match to TRBD2 covers 8 bases. Germline CDR1 is ENHRY and CDR2 is SYGVKD. The CDR3 runs to 14 residues. V lost 3 bases and J lost 3; bases outside the gene matches: 4.